This TCR beta chain was captured in a study of T cell repertoires in cytomegalovirus infection. Background on the study: CMV infection plus the matching HLA type was flagged by public TCR beta signatures.

TCRdb called the reads again in MiXCR, with one record for every CDR3 protein. The sample includes 150,000 to 200,000 distinct CDR3 sequences, approximately 28% of them seen just once. This clonotype occurred a few times. At one end the junction does not follow the germline gene, possibly because of a read error. This CDR3 is 15 amino acids long. CDR1 and CDR2 from the germline V gene are SGHVS and FNYEAQ. Sequencing was done on a sample of PBMCs. J is TRBJ2-2 and V is TRBV7-6, with D uncertain. The origin of this receptor is a human donor in good health (CMV status not recorded). Some clones in this sample may be carry-over from other donors' samples. As DNA, the CDR3 is TGTGCCAGCAGCCCCCCCGGTGGGAACCCCGGGGAGCTGTTTTTT. Its protein product is CASSPPGGNPGELFF.